Listed below are T cell receptor beta chains from one sample, sequenced in a study of cytomegalovirus exposure and HLA in healthy donors. Repertoires were generated with immunoSEQ multiplex PCR, while TCRdb's copy carries only in-frame clones and drops some. The sample shows approximately 160,000 clones, around 68% of them seen only once. The sequenced sample consisted of PBMCs. The receptor set was obtained from a woman aged 40 to 55 in good health and CMV-seropositive. CDR3s include the opening cysteine and the closing phenylalanine or tryptophan. The D gene is left open where the match is weak. Size values are once, few and many counts, or a class for expanded clones, and some rows have none.

J: TRBJ2-2
V: TRBV29-1
D: TRBD2
size: -
DNA: TGCAGCGCCGGGGGGGAGGGAGGCACCGGGGAGCTGTTTTTT
CDR3: CSAGGEGGTGELFF

J: TRBJ2-7
V: TRBV29-1
D: -
size: few
DNA: TGCAGCGTTGAATTTGAAATGCAGGGCCGCGAGCAGTACTTC
CDR3: CSVEFEMQGREQYF

J: TRBJ2-3
V: TRBV27
D: TRBD1
size: -
DNA: TGTGCCAGCAGTCCGCAGGGCCTAGGGGGCGCAGATACGCAGTATTTT
CDR3: CASSPQGLGGADTQYF

J: TRBJ2-7
V: TRBV6-1
D: TRBD2
size: -
DNA: TGTGCCAGCAGTGAAATAACTAGCGGGCGGAGGGGCATGTACTTC
CDR3: CASSEITSGRRGMYF

J: TRBJ1-2
V: TRBV18
D: TRBD1
size: -
DNA: TGTGCCAGCTCACCGTCAAGGGACAGGGTCTATGGCTACACCTTC
CDR3: CASSPSRDRVYGYTF

J: TRBJ2-2
V: TRBV15
D: -
size: once
DNA: TGTGCCACCAGCAGAGAACACGACACCGGGGAGCTGTTTTTT
CDR3: CATSREHDTGELFF

J: TRBJ2-6
V: TRBV19
D: -
size: -
DNA: TGTGCCAGTAGGGAGACGGCCGCTATCACTGGGGCCAACGTCCTGACTTTC
CDR3: CASRETAAITGANVLTF

J: TRBJ2-5
V: TRBV7-9
D: TRBD1
size: -
DNA: TGTGCCAGCAGCTTATTTCGAGGGACGGACAGGCTTCAGGGGGAGACCCAGTACTTC
CDR3: CASSLFRGTDRLQGETQYF

J: TRBJ2-1
V: TRBV11-2
D: -
size: -
DNA: TGTGCCAGCAGCCAGGACAGCCATGAGCAGTTCTTC
CDR3: CASSQDSHEQFF

J: TRBJ2-2
V: TRBV13
D: -
size: few
DNA: TGTGCCAGCAGCCTGAGCGTGGGAGGCACCGGGGAGCTGTTTTTT
CDR3: CASSLSVGGTGELFF

J: TRBJ2-1
V: TRBV7-6
D: -
size: -
DNA: TGTGCCAGCAGTCTAGACCCACTCTCCTACAATGAGCAGTTCTTC
CDR3: CASSLDPLSYNEQFF

J: TRBJ2-2
V: TRBV2
D: -
size: few
DNA: TGTGCCAGCAGAATAGCTTTGGGGGAGCTGTTTTTT
CDR3: CASRIALGELFF

J: TRBJ1-4
V: TRBV6-5
D: -
size: -
DNA: TGTGCCAGCTCTATGGGGAGGACCTCTGAAAAACTGTTTTTT
CDR3: CASSMGRTSEKLFF

J: TRBJ1-4
V: TRBV10-3
D: TRBD1
size: -
DNA: TGTGCTCACTCAAGGGACAGAGGGGAAAAACTGTTTTTT
CDR3: CAHSRDRGEKLFF

J: TRBJ1-3
V: TRBV5-4
D: TRBD1
size: -
DNA: TGTGCCAGCAGCCTAGGGACAGCTGGAAACACCATATATTTT
CDR3: CASSLGTAGNTIYF

J: TRBJ2-5
V: TRBV7-2
D: TRBD2
size: -
DNA: TGTGCCAGCAGCCCCCAGAGGGGTGCGGGAGGAGGGACCCAGTACTTC
CDR3: CASSPQRGAGGGTQYF

J: TRBJ2-3
V: TRBV18
D: -
size: -
DNA: TGTGCCAGCTCACAAATCAGGAGCGGGAGCACAGATACGCAGTATTTT
CDR3: CASSQIRSGSTDTQYF

J: TRBJ2-7
V: TRBV2
D: TRBD1
size: -
DNA: TGTGCCAGCGGGGGACAGGCCTACGAGCAGTACTTC
CDR3: CASGGQAYEQYF

J: TRBJ2-7
V: TRBV11-2
D: -
size: -
DNA: TGTGCCAGCAACATCGACAGGACCTACGAGCAGTACTTC
CDR3: CASNIDRTYEQYF

J: TRBJ2-2
V: TRBV18
D: -
size: few
DNA: TGTGCCAGCTCATCACAGCAGAACACCGGGGAGCTGTTTTTT
CDR3: CASSSQQNTGELFF

J: TRBJ1-5
V: TRBV7-2
D: TRBD1
size: -
DNA: TGTGCCAGCAGCTTAGGTAGGGGGCGGTATCAGCCCCAGCATTTT
CDR3: CASSLGRGRYQPQHF

J: TRBJ2-7
V: TRBV6-5
D: TRBD1
size: few
DNA: TGTGCCAGCAGTCGACAGGGCTCCTACGAGCAGTACTTC
CDR3: CASSRQGSYEQYF

J: TRBJ1-2
V: TRBV29-1
D: TRBD1
size: -
DNA: TGCAGCGTTGGGAGGGGACAGGGGGGCTATGGCTACACCTTC
CDR3: CSVGRGQGGYGYTF

J: TRBJ2-5
V: TRBV18
D: TRBD2
size: once
DNA: TGTGCCAGCTCATCCTCACTAGCGGTACAAGAGACCCAGTACTTC
CDR3: CASSSSLAVQETQYF

J: TRBJ1-5
V: TRBV2
D: -
size: once
DNA: TGTGCCAGCAGTGAGCGTAGAAATAGCAATCAGCCCCAGCATTTT
CDR3: CASSERRNSNQPQHF

J: TRBJ2-3
V: TRBV4-1
D: -
size: -
DNA: TGCGCCAGCAGCCAACCCTGGGGCAGTACGCAGTATTTT
CDR3: CASSQPWGSTQYF

J: TRBJ1-2
V: TRBV6-1
D: TRBD1
size: -
DNA: TGTGCCAGCAGTGACAACAAATCCGGACAGGGGTACCAGGGTGGCTACACCTTC
CDR3: CASSDNKSGQGYQGGYTF

J: TRBJ2-2
V: TRBV6-6
D: -
size: -
DNA: TGTGCCAGCAGACAGGACTACAACACCGGGGAGCTGTTTTTT
CDR3: CASRQDYNTGELFF

J: TRBJ1-5
V: TRBV5-5
D: TRBD1
size: -
DNA: TGTGCCAGCAGCTGGGGGATAACAGGGGGGTGGGATCAGCCCCAGCATTTT
CDR3: CASSWGITGGWDQPQHF

J: TRBJ1-5
V: TRBV19
D: -
size: -
DNA: TGTGCCAGTAGTATAGGGGGCAAGGGCTTTTACCAGCCCCAGCATTTT
CDR3: CASSIGGKGFYQPQHF

J: TRBJ2-7
V: TRBV6-5
D: -
size: -
DNA: TGTGCCAGCACCTCCAGCGGAGACTACGAGCAGTACTTC
CDR3: CASTSSGDYEQYF

J: TRBJ1-6
V: TRBV10-3
D: -
size: -
DNA: TGTGCCATCAGGGCACAGGGAGATAATTCACCCCTCCACTTT
CDR3: CAIRAQGDNSPLHF

J: TRBJ1-4
V: TRBV2
D: TRBD1
size: -
DNA: TGTGCCAGCAGCATTGGGGGGGGACAGGGGAGAGAAAAACTGTTTTTT
CDR3: CASSIGGGQGREKLFF

J: TRBJ2-3
V: TRBV18
D: TRBD1
size: -
DNA: TGTGCCAGCTCACCAAACAGGGGGCTGACAGATACGCAGTATTTT
CDR3: CASSPNRGLTDTQYF

J: TRBJ1-2
V: TRBV14
D: TRBD1
size: -
DNA: TGTGCCAGCAGTAAGACCGGGACAGGGGATTATGGCTACACCTTC
CDR3: CASSKTGTGDYGYTF

J: TRBJ1-2
V: TRBV7-2
D: -
size: -
DNA: TGTGCCAGCAGCTTACAGTCAGGTCAGGACTATGGCTACACCTTC
CDR3: CASSLQSGQDYGYTF

J: TRBJ1-2
V: TRBV5-1
D: -
size: -
DNA: TGCGCCAGCAGCCCGCAGGGAAACTCTAACTATGGCTACACCTTC
CDR3: CASSPQGNSNYGYTF

J: TRBJ1-5
V: TRBV21-1
D: -
size: -
DNA: TGTGCCAGCAGCAAAGTCCGTCTGAGAGCAGTAGCTCAGCCCCAGCATTTT
CDR3: CASSKVRLRAVAQPQHF

J: TRBJ2-1
V: TRBV7-3
D: -
size: -
DNA: TGTGCCAGCAGCTCTCTCGAGACCAGGGTCGGGGAGCAGTTCTTC
CDR3: CASSSLETRVGEQFF

J: TRBJ1-6
V: TRBV18
D: -
size: once
DNA: TGTGCCAGCTCATGGGAGAACTCCTATAATTCACCCCTCCACTTT
CDR3: CASSWENSYNSPLHF

J: TRBJ2-2
V: TRBV5-4
D: -
size: -
DNA: TGTGCCAGCAGCTTGGCCCTGGACAGTCTAAACACCGGGGAGCTGTTTTTT
CDR3: CASSLALDSLNTGELFF

J: TRBJ2-1
V: TRBV6-1
D: TRBD2
size: few
DNA: TGTGCCAGCAGTGTTCGGCGGGAGGGGGATGAGCAGTTCTTC
CDR3: CASSVRREGDEQFF

J: TRBJ2-1
V: TRBV11-3
D: TRBD2
size: -
DNA: TGTGCCAGCAGCTTAGGGGGACTAGCGGGGGGGAATGAGCAGTTCTTC
CDR3: CASSLGGLAGGNEQFF

J: TRBJ2-5
V: TRBV4-1
D: TRBD2
size: -
DNA: TGCGCCAGCAGCCAAGGGTCCCGGCTAGCGGGAGAGTGGGTACAAGAGACCCAGTACTTC
CDR3: CASSQGSRLAGEWVQETQYF

J: TRBJ1-4
V: TRBV6-5
D: -
size: -
DNA: TGTGCCAGCAGTTACTCGTACAGAAATAATGAAAAACTGTTTTTT
CDR3: CASSYSYRNNEKLFF

J: TRBJ1-1
V: TRBV7-2
D: TRBD1
size: -
DNA: TGTGCCAGCAGCTTAGTCGGGGGACAGGGGATGAACACTGAAGCTTTCTTT
CDR3: CASSLVGGQGMNTEAFF

J: TRBJ1-6
V: TRBV1
D: -
size: -
DNA: TGCACCAGCAGCCACGACAGGGCTTGCTGCTCCCATAATTCACCCCTCCACTTT
CDR3: CTSSHDRACCSHNSPLHF

J: TRBJ1-1
V: TRBV5-6
D: -
size: few
DNA: TGTGCCAGCAGCTTCCAGGAAGGTGAAGCTTTCTTT
CDR3: CASSFQEGEAFF

J: TRBJ2-1
V: TRBV27
D: TRBD1
size: -
DNA: TGTGCCAGCGGTCCGGGACAGGGGGTAAATGAGCAGTTCTTC
CDR3: CASGPGQGVNEQFF

J: TRBJ1-2
V: TRBV28
D: -
size: -
DNA: TGTGCCAGCAGCGTCGACAGGTATAAGGGCTACACCTTC
CDR3: CASSVDRYKGYTF

J: TRBJ1-5
V: TRBV7-2
D: -
size: few
DNA: TGTGCCAGCAGCTTAGGGAGGCGGGGGGAAGGTCAGCCCCAGCATTTT
CDR3: CASSLGRRGEGQPQHF

J: TRBJ2-1
V: TRBV6-5
D: -
size: -
DNA: TGTGCCAGCCTTAGGGGCAATGAGCAGTTCTTC
CDR3: CASLRGNEQFF

J: TRBJ2-1
V: TRBV7-2
D: -
size: once
DNA: TGTGCCAGCAGCTTAGCACCTCTTAGTGAGCAGTTCTTC
CDR3: CASSLAPLSEQFF

J: TRBJ2-7
V: TRBV4-3
D: -
size: -
DNA: TGCGCCAGCAGCCAAGAGGGGAGATTTCACGAGCAGTACTTC
CDR3: CASSQEGRFHEQYF

J: TRBJ2-1
V: TRBV5-4
D: TRBD2
size: -
DNA: TGTGCCAGCAGCTTGGGGCGGGGGAGCTCCTACAATGAGCAGTTCTTC
CDR3: CASSLGRGSSYNEQFF

J: TRBJ1-2
V: TRBV9
D: -
size: few
DNA: TGTGCCAGCAGCACTCAGGGTTGGAACTATGGCTACACCTTC
CDR3: CASSTQGWNYGYTF

J: TRBJ2-1
V: TRBV5-4
D: TRBD2
size: -
DNA: TGTGCCAGCAGCTTTACTAGCGGGGGGGCCAATGAGCAGTTCTTC
CDR3: CASSFTSGGANEQFF

J: TRBJ2-3
V: TRBV5-4
D: TRBD1
size: -
DNA: TGTGCCAGCAGCCTGGGGACAGGGCTAACAGATACGCAGTATTTT
CDR3: CASSLGTGLTDTQYF

J: TRBJ2-2
V: TRBV11-1
D: TRBD2
size: -
DNA: TGTGCCAGCAGCCGGGGACTAGCGGGATCCGGGGAGCTGTTTTTT
CDR3: CASSRGLAGSGELFF